A single sample is the source of the 6 T cell receptor delta chains below, sequenced in a study of Vδ1+ human thymocytes. General study results and limits: Thymic TRG and TRD repertoires appeared highly polyclonal.

The template was reverse-transcribed extracted RNA. CDR3 amplicons came from multiplex PCR with pooled V-gene forward and constant-region reverse primers. TCRdb reanalysed the multiplex PCR reads with CATT. The table shows 24,000 or so delta-chain clones, with approximately 32% occurring only once. Their antigen targets remain unknown. Sequencing was carried out using Vdelta1+ gamma-delta thymocytes from the thymus. Subset reported: FACS-sorted CD3+ TCRalphabeta- TCRVdelta1+ TCRVdelta2- thymocytes. These receptors all come from a boy in the first two years of life who had congenital heart surgery.

The genes are TRDV1 and TRDJ1, with 7 bases aligning to TRDD3. V shed 0 bases and J 1 base; nucleotides not matched to a gene: 29. The germline gives CDR1 TSWWSYY, CDR2 QGS. CDR3 length: 24 amino acids. The CDR3 is CALGELYDGFPTRTGVGGTDKLIF. In DNA, the CDR3 is TGTGCTCTTGGGGAACTTTATGACGGGTTCCCGACTCGTACTGGGGTCGGAGGCACCGATAAACTCATCTTT.

This clone showed up many times. The V gene is TRDV1, the J gene TRDJ1, with D possibly matching TRDD3 (8 bases). Trimming shortened V by 4 bases and J by 0 bases, and 24 bases separated the two germline ends. Germline-derived CDR1 and CDR2 are TSWWSYY and QGS. The CDR3 runs 19 residues. The CDR3 coding sequence is TGTGCTCTTGGGGCCAGCCTTCCTTTCTGGGGGAGATACACCGATAAACTCATCTTT. Its protein is CALGASLPFWGRYTDKLIF.

This chain links TRDV1 with TRDJ1; tentative D call: TRDD3 (8 bases). V lost 5 bases and J 4 bases, leaving 35 bases between the germline ends. The CDR3 is 21 amino acids. Germline V gene sequence: CDR1 TSWWSYY, CDR2 QGS. CDR3 coding DNA: TGTGCTCTTGGGCATCCCCTCCCTTCCTTAAATGGGTGGGGGATCGGCGATAAACTCATCTTT. It specifies CALGHPLPSLNGWGIGDKLIF.

This clone has just one count. One base away lies a much larger clone, so this may be a sequencing read error. The chain carries TRDV2 and TRDJ3; D possibly corresponds to TRDD2 (6 bases). From germline, CDR1 is GEAIGNYY and CDR2 EKD. The CDR3 totals 24 residues. This CDR3 reads CACDSEFLSGPLWGCSWDTRQKFF. In DNA form, the CDR3 reads TGTGCCTGTGACTCTGAATTCCTATCGGGACCCCTATGGGGTTGCTCCTGGGACACCCGACAGAAGTTTTTC.

The sample holds a few counts of this clone. The V and J genes are TRDV1 and TRDJ1, with D perhaps TRDD3 (5 bases). Trimming removed 3 bases from V and 7 bases from J, with 27 bases in between. Germline CDR1 and CDR2: TSWWSYY and QGS. The CDR3 is 18 amino acids. CDR3 amino acids: CALGERGEGPHGERKLIF. The CDR3 nucleotides read TGTGCTCTTGGGGAGAGAGGCGAGGGACCACATGGGGAACGTAAACTCATCTTT.

Relative to its sample, this clone is medium-sized. Other nucleotide sequences from this sample produce the same CDR3. V and J are TRDV1 and TRDJ1, with 9 bases lining up with TRDD3. CDR1 is TSWWSYY and CDR2 is QGS in the germline V gene. This CDR3 has 20 amino acids. Trimming cost V 1 base and J 0 bases; bases outside gene matches: 15. DNA of the CDR3: TGTGCTCTTGGGGAACCACTTCCTATCGGGGGATACCAGTACACCGATAAACTCATCTTT. This gives the protein CALGEPLPIGGYQYTDKLIF.